Following are 20 T cell receptor beta chains from one sample sequenced in a study of cytomegalovirus exposure and HLA in healthy donors. Clones were sequenced by immunoSEQ multiplex PCR, and TCRdb holds only the in-frame ones, with some missing. This table holds 100,000 to 150,000 clones, under 90% found once. The sample was PBMCs. Every receptor here comes from a young woman in good health and CMV-seronegative.

This chain connects TRBV28 to TRBJ2-7; maybe TRBD1 (5 bases). There are 12 residues in the CDR3. The germline V and J ends were trimmed by 6 bases and 9 bases, with 15 bases remaining between them. Germline V gives CDR1 MDHEN, CDR2 SYDVKM. The CDR3 loop is CASRSLTVRQYF. The CDR3 DNA sequence: TGTGCCAGCAGGTCGCTGACAGTTCGGCAGTACTTC.

The J gene is TRBJ2-1, the V gene TRBV10-3, with TRBD2 matching over 11 bases. The CDR3 extends over 17 amino acids. The germline gives CDR1 ENHRY, CDR2 SYGVKD. Trimming at V came to 4 bases and at J to 4 bases, leaving 9 bases not matched to a gene. The CDR3 DNA follows: TGTGCCATCAGTGGAACAAACGGGACTAGCGGTTACAATGAGCAGTTCTTC. Its protein is CAISGTNGTSGYNEQFF.

The chain combines TRBV2 with TRBJ2-1; 10 nucleotides match TRBD1. The J segment lost 7 bases and the V segment lost 7 bases, leaving 7 bases of the junction unmatched. CDR3 length: 14 residues. Germline V gives CDR1 SNHLY, CDR2 FYNNEI. CDR3 sequence: CASTGGQGNNEQFF. Written as DNA, the CDR3 is TGTGCCAGCACTGGGGGACAGGGGAATAATGAGCAGTTCTTC.

The chain joins TRBV27 to TRBJ1-5; D not resolved. The CDR3 consists of 13 residues. The V and J ends lost 0 bases and 3 bases respectively, with 3 bases between them. The germline V gene has CDR1 MNHEY and CDR2 SMNVEV (reference sequence). CDR3 nucleotide sequence: TGTGCCAGCAGTTTATCCTTCAATCAGCCCCAGCATTTT. Translation gives CASSLSFNQPQHF.

The V gene is TRBV13, the J gene TRBJ1-4; TRBD1 matches at 9 bases. J lost 3 bases, V lost 8 bases, and 1 base had no gene match. The CDR3 spans 13 residues. Germline values: CDR1 PRHDT, CDR2 FYEKMQ (reference sequence). The CDR3 spells CASGTGPNEKLFF. DNA of the CDR3: TGTGCCAGCGGGACAGGGCCTAATGAAAAACTGTTTTTT.

The V and J genes are TRBV6-1 and TRBJ2-7; TRBD1 aligns across 9 bases. The CDR3 is 15 residues long. The trim removed 7 bases at V and 3 bases at J, leaving 10 bases unmatched. Per germline, CDR1 MNHNS and CDR2 SASEGT. The CDR3 DNA is TGTGCCAGCATCAGAGTGACAGGGGGGGGCTACGAGCAGTACTTC. This gives the protein CASIRVTGGGYEQYF.

Written as DNA, the CDR3 is TGCGCCAGCAGCCAAGACTTGTACTACGAGCAGTACTTC. Translating gives CASSQDLYYEQYF. The V gene is TRBV4-1, the J gene TRBJ2-7; D is uncertain. Germline CDR1 reads MGHRA; CDR2 reads YSYEKL. The V and J ends lost 0 bases and 3 bases respectively, with 6 bases between them. This CDR3 spans 13 amino acids.

V gene TRBV7-9 combines with J gene TRBJ2-7; a weak D match, TRBD2 (6 bases). Germline lookup yields CDR1 SEHNR and CDR2 FQNEAQ (reference sequence). This CDR3 region has 16 residues. V lost 4 bases, J lost 5 bases, and 21 bases lay in between. The CDR3, as DNA: TGTGCCAGCAGCTCGCACGTGGGACTTACCTTTGACGAGCAGTACTTC. It specifies CASSSHVGLTFDEQYF.

The rearrangement uses TRBV6-1 and TRBJ1-2; a possible D gene is TRBD1 (6 bases). The CDR3 is 12 amino acids. The germline V and J ends were trimmed by 5 bases and 6 bases, with 10 bases remaining between them. From germline, CDR1 is MNHNS and CDR2 SASEGT. The CDR3 bases are TGTGCCAGCAGTCTGGGGGCGGATGGCTACACCTTC. It codes for CASSLGADGYTF.

This chain uses TRBV5-1 with TRBJ2-7; weak D call: TRBD2 (6 bases). With 0 bases removed from V and 6 bases from J, the gap between germline ends came to 10 bases. The CDR3 has 13 residues. Germline CDR1 and CDR2: SGHRS and YFSETQ. CDR3 DNA sequence: TGCGCCAGCAGCTTGGCCGGAGGGGTCGAGCAGTACTTC. Protein: CASSLAGGVEQYF.

The rearrangement links TRBV18 to TRBJ2-7, with a tentative D call TRBD1 (5 bases). V was clipped by 4 bases and J by 0 bases, with 13 bases between them. Germline CDR1 KGHSH, CDR2 LQKENI. CDR3 length: 15 residues. The CDR3 DNA reads TGTGCCAGCTCACTCGACAGACAGAGCTCCTACGAGCAGTACTTC. Protein sequence: CASSLDRQSSYEQYF.

The V and J genes are TRBV6-1 and TRBJ2-3; 7 bases map to TRBD1. Per the germline V gene, CDR1 is MNHNS and CDR2 is SASEGT. The CDR3 is 14 residues long. The J segment lost 2 bases and the V segment lost 6 bases, leaving 5 bases of the junction unmatched. CDR3 nucleotides: TGTGCCAGCAGCTCAGGACAGGACACAGATACGCAGTATTTT. Amino acid sequence: CASSSGQDTDTQYF.

This chain links TRBV5-1 with TRBJ1-1, with TRBD1 matching over 8 bases. CDR1 is SGHRS, CDR2 YFSETQ, per germline. The V and J ends lost 3 bases and 5 bases, in that order; junction bases with no gene match: 12. The CDR3 extends over 16 amino acids. The CDR3 nucleotides are TGCGCCAGCAGCTGGACAGGGCGACGAGACCGAACTGAAGCTTTCTTT. It specifies CASSWTGRRDRTEAFF.

The rearrangement uses TRBV10-2 and TRBJ2-5, with D unresolved. Germline CDR1 WSHSY, CDR2 SAAADI. The CDR3 spans 13 residues. Trimming pared 8 bases from V and 5 bases from J, leaving 15 bases between. The CDR3 spells CASSLATAETQYF. CDR3 nucleotides: TGCGCCAGCTCCCTTGCAACTGCGGAGACCCAGTACTTC.

The gene calls are TRBV19 and TRBJ2-1; no firm D call. There are 13 residues in the CDR3. V was cut by 3 bases and J by 6 bases, with 9 bases left in between. Germline loops: CDR1 LNHDA, CDR2 SQIVND (reference sequence). This CDR3 reads CASSIGERNEQFF. CDR3 nucleotides: TGTGCCAGTAGTATCGGCGAGCGCAATGAGCAGTTCTTC.

The chain has TRBV27 and TRBJ2-3; D not resolved. The CDR3 contains 14 residues. Germline-derived CDR1 and CDR2 are MNHEY and SMNVEV (reference sequence). V was cut by 3 bases and J by 0 bases, with 7 bases left in between. CDR3 region: CASSLGASTDTQYF. In DNA, the CDR3 is TGTGCCAGCAGTTTGGGCGCGAGCACAGATACGCAGTATTTT.

The J gene is TRBJ2-3, the V gene TRBV14; TRBD2 matches 8 bases. This CDR3 is built from 17 residues. The V gene's germline CDR1 is SGHDN and CDR2 FVKESK. J was trimmed by 1 base and V by 4 bases; bases with no gene match: 10. CDR3 region: CASSPTPSGPGTDTQYF. The DNA for the CDR3 is TGTGCCAGCAGCCCGACACCTAGCGGGCCGGGCACAGATACGCAGTATTTT.

The chain carries TRBV10-3 and TRBJ2-7; possibly TRBD2 for D (7 bases). Trimming pared 4 bases from V and 0 bases from J, leaving 10 bases between. The CDR3 is 14 amino acids. Germline assignment: CDR1 ENHRY and CDR2 SYGVKD. The CDR3 protein is CAISGEGVSYEQYF. The CDR3, as DNA: TGTGCCATCAGTGGGGAGGGGGTCTCCTACGAGCAGTACTTC.

The chain is built from TRBV30 and TRBJ2-1; 8 nucleotides align to TRBD2. The V and J ends lost 8 bases and 0 bases, in that order; junction bases with no gene match: 6. Germline V gene sequence: CDR1 GTSNPN, CDR2 SVGIG (reference sequence). The length of the CDR3 is 14 residues. The CDR3 here is CATPSGSSYNEQFF. The CDR3 coding sequence is TGTGCCACCCCAAGCGGGAGCTCCTACAATGAGCAGTTCTTC.

The chain employs TRBV6-4 and TRBJ2-3, with 14 bases matching TRBD2. The V and J ends lost 6 bases and 1 base, in that order; junction bases with no gene match: 6. In germline, CDR1 is MRHNA, CDR2 SNTAGT. There are 17 residues in the CDR3. The CDR3 protein is CASSKGTSGSGTDTQYF. The CDR3 bases are TGTGCCAGCAGCAAAGGGACTAGCGGGAGCGGCACAGATACGCAGTATTTT.